This entry lists 10 T cell receptor beta chains sequenced from one sample in a study of shared clonotypes between healthy human individuals. Produced via immunoSEQ multiplex PCR; TCRdb's table is partial and in-frame only. In the table there are millions of clones, over 85% of which are singletons. Sequenced material: naive CD4+ T cells sorted from blood. As to subset: CD45RA+ positively selected. These TCRs come from a man younger than 30 in good health.

In regard to this clone: This sample includes further DNA sequences coding for the same CDR3. The V call is TRBV7-2, the J call TRBJ1-3; D is undetermined. CDR1 is SGHTA, CDR2 FQGNSA, per germline. Trimming shortened V by 8 bases and J by 2 bases, and 7 bases separated the two germline ends. This CDR3 comprises 12 residues. CDR3 DNA: TGTGCCAGCTCCCCCGCTGGAAACACCATATATTTT. Protein product: CASSPAGNTIYF.

To note about this clone: The same CDR3 also results from other DNA sequences found in this sample. The genes are TRBV25-1 and TRBJ2-7, with 12 bases aligning to TRBD2. The junction had 3 bases not matched to a gene; V was cut back by 4 bases and J by 2 bases. Germline V gene sequence: CDR1 MGHDK, CDR2 SYGVNS. This CDR3 region has 15 residues. Here the CDR3 DNA reads TGTGCCAGCAGTGGACGGACTAGCGGGGCCTACGAGCAGTACTTC. It encodes CASSGRTSGAYEQYF.

This chain links TRBV9 with TRBJ2-2, with 11 bases aligning to TRBD2. CDR1 and CDR2 from the germline V gene are SGDLS and YYNGEE. The CDR3 has 15 amino acids. J lost 6 bases, V lost 6 bases, and 7 bases had no gene match. CDR3: CASTSLAGDSGELFF. The DNA of the CDR3 is TGTGCCAGCACCTCACTAGCGGGAGACTCCGGGGAGCTGTTTTTT.

The rearrangement links TRBV6-5 to TRBJ1-4; 8 nucleotides agree with TRBD1. This CDR3 spans 16 amino acids. Trimming cost V 2 bases and J 6 bases; bases outside gene matches: 8. Per germline, CDR1 MNHEY and CDR2 SVGAGI. The CDR3 bases are TGTGCCAGCAGTTACCAATCAGGGGGCAAGGATGAAAAACTGTTTTTT. Its protein is CASSYQSGGKDEKLFF.

The V call is TRBV29-1, the J call TRBJ2-5; D is possibly TRBD2 (5 bases). CDR3 length equals 13 residues. V was trimmed by 3 bases and J by 1 base, leaving 9 bases between them. Per the germline V gene, CDR1 is SQVTM and CDR2 is ANQGSEA. Here the CDR3 reads CSVDGGSQETQYF. DNA of the CDR3: TGCAGCGTTGATGGAGGCAGCCAAGAGACCCAGTACTTC.

This chain joins TRBV6-6 and TRBJ2-3, with TRBD2 matching over 11 bases. Germline V gene sequence: CDR1 MNHNY, CDR2 SVGAGI (reference sequence). The V gene end was trimmed by 2 bases and the J gene end by 4 bases; junction bases not matched to a gene: 5. The CDR3 has 16 residues. The CDR3 sequence is CASSYVSGRAADTQYF. Written as DNA, the CDR3 is TGTGCCAGCAGTTACGTTAGCGGGAGGGCCGCAGATACGCAGTATTTT.

This chain connects TRBV7-9 to TRBJ2-3; D perhaps matches TRBD2 (6 bases). V dropped 5 bases and J dropped 6 bases, with 12 bases sitting between them. The CDR3 has 13 amino acids. Germline V gene data show CDR1 as SEHNR and CDR2 as FQNEAQ (reference sequence). The CDR3 nucleotides are TGTGCCAGCAGCCGGGCGGGGTCCGATACGCAGTATTTT. Protein: CASSRAGSDTQYF.

With regard to this clone: This sample also contains other DNA sequences that code for the same CDR3. This sequence joins TRBV7-3 and TRBJ2-3, with 13 bases that match TRBD2. Per the germline V gene, CDR1 is SGHTA and CDR2 is FQGTGA. The CDR3 spans 16 residues. After removal of 4 bases from V and 2 bases from J, the junction contained 3 bases not matched to a gene. CDR3 sequence: CASSSGLAGATDTQYF. In nucleotides, the CDR3 is TGTGCCAGCAGCTCAGGACTAGCGGGGGCCACAGATACGCAGTATTTT.

Notes on this clone: The same CDR3 can be traced to other DNA sequences in this sample. The rearrangement joins TRBV29-1 to TRBJ1-1; D call uncertain. V was trimmed by 4 bases and J by 1 base, leaving 4 bases between them. The CDR3 spans 11 residues. The germline CDR1 and CDR2 sequences are SQVTM and ANQGSEA. For the CDR3, the DNA is TGCAGCGTTGTGAGGAACACTGAAGCTTTCTTT. It translates to CSVVRNTEAFF.

The gene calls are TRBV7-9 and TRBJ1-6; D ambiguous. V lost 5 bases, J lost 9 bases, and 14 bases lay in between. The CDR3 totals 14 residues. CDR1 is SEHNR and CDR2 is FQNEAQ in the germline V gene (reference sequence). CDR3 in amino acids: CASSRQSWGSPLHF. CDR3 bases: TGTGCCAGCAGCAGACAAAGCTGGGGTTCACCCCTCCACTTT.